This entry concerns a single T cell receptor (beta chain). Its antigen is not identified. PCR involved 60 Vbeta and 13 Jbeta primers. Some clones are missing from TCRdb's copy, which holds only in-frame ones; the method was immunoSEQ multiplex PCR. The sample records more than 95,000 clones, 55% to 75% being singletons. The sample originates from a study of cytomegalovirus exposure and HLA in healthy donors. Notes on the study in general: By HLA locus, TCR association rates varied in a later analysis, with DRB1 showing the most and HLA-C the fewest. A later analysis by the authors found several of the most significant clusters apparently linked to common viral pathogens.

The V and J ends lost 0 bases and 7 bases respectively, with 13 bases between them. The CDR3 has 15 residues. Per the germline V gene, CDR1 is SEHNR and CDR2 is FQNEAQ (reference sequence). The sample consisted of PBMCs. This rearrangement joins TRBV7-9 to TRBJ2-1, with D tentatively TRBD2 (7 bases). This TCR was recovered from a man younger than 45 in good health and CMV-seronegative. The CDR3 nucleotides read TGTGCCAGCAGCTTAGCGCTTGGGGGGGCAAATGAGCAGTTCTTC. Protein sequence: CASSLALGGANEQFF.